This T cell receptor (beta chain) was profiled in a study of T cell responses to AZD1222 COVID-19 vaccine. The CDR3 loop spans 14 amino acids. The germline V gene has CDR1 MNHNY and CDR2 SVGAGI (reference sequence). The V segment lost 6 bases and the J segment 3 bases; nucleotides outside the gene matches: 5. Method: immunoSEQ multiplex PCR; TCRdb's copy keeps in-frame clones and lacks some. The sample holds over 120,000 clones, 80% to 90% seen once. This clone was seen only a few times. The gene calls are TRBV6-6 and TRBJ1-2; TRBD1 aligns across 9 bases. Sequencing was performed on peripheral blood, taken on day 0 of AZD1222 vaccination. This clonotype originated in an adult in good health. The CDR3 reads CASRSRDRDYGYTF. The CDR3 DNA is TGTGCCAGCAGAAGCCGGGACAGGGACTATGGCTACACCTTC.